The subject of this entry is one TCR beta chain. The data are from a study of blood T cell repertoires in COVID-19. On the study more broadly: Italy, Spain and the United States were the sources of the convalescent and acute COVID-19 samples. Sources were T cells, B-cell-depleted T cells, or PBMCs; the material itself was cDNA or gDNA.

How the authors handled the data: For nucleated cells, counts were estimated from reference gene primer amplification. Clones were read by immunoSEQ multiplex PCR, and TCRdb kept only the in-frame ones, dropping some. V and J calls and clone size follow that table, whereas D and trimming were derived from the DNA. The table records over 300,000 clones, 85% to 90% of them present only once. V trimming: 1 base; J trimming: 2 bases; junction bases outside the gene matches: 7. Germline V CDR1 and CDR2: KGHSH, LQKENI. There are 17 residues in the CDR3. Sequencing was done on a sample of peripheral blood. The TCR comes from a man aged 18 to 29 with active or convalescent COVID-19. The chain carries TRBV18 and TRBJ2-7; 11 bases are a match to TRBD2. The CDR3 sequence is CASSPQLGLAAPYEQYF. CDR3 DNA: TGTGCCAGCTCACCACAACTGGGACTAGCGGCCCCCTACGAGCAGTACTTC.